This T cell receptor beta chain emerged from a study of response to subunit inactivated influenza vaccine listed by TCRdb under 2018. Study-wide context: The study used deep quantitative T cell receptor repertoire profiling to track responses to a trivalent subunit inactivated influenza vaccine. On the study overall, not on this receptor specifically: According to the authors, only a limited number of new T cells may be recruited by each seasonal influenza vaccination.

Preparation of the library involved RT-PCR. The instrument was an Illumina HiSeq 2500. The public reads were quality trimmed at Q25 with fastp and then assembled into clones with MiXCR by TCRdb, keeping productive beta chains. A single entry per CDR3 protein holds the most common genes and DNA from its merged rows. Present in this sample are roughly 570,000 distinct CDR3 sequences, roughly 13% of which were seen just once. The ten largest clones capture around 13% of the sample. The time point label, read with the paper, signifies: approximately 40 days after influenza vaccine administration. Taken from the germline V gene (reference sequence), the CDR1 and CDR2 loops are DFQATT and SNEGSKA. The CDR3 holds 12 amino acids from the cysteine to the phenylalanine. Only the CDR3 DNA stays, 36 bases, in frame from base 1. V and J are truncated by 0 bases and 6 bases respectively, leaving an intervening sequence of 7 bases.

Many counts were recorded for this clonotype. Its antigen is currently not known. Base qualities are missing; no much larger clone stands one base away. This specimen consisted of PBMCs from blood, obtained more than 35 days after vaccination. This receptor was taken from a man in his forties or fifties who received an inactivated influenza vaccine. Donor details come from another sample of the same person, matched by shared clones. The chain is made from TRBV20-1 and TRBJ2-3; there is no confident call for the D gene. The DNA is TGCAGTGCTAGAGATTTCCGGGATACGCAGTATTTT. It is translated as CSARDFRDTQYF.